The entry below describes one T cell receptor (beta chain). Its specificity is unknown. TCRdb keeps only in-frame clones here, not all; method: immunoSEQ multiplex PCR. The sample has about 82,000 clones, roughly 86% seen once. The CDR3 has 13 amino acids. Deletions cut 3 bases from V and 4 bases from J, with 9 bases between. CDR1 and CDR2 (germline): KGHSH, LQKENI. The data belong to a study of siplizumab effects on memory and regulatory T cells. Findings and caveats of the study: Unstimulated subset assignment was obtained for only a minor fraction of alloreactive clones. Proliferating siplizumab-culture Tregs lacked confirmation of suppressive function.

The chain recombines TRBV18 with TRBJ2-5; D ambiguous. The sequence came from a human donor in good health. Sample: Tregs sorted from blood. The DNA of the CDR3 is TGTGCCAGCTCACCCACCGGCGGAGAGACCCAGTACTTC. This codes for CASSPTGGETQYF. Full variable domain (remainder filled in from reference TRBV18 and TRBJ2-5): NAGVMQNPRHLVRRRGQEARLRCSPMKGHSHVYWYRQLPEEGLKFMVYLQKENIIDESGMPKERFSAEFPKEGPSILRIQQVVRGDSAAYFCASSPTGGETQYFGPGTRLLVL.